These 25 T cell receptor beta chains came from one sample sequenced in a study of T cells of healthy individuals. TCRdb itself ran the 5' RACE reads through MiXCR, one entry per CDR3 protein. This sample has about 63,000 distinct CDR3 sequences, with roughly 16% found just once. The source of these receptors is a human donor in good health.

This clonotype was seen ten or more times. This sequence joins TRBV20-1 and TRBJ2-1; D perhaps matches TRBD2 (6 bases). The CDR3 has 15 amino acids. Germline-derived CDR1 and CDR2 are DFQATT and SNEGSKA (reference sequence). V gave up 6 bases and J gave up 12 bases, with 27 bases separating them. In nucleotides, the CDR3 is TGCAGTGCCATCCCGACTAGTTCCCTTGTTTTAGTGCAGTTCTTC. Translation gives CSAIPTSSLVLVQFF.

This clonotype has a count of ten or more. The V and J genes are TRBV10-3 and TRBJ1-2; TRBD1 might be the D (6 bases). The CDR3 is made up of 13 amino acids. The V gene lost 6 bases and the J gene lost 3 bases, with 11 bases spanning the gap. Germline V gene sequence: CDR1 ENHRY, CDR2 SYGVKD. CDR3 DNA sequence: TGTGCCATCAGCGATTCAGGGGACTATGGCTACACCTTC. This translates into CAISDSGDYGYTF.

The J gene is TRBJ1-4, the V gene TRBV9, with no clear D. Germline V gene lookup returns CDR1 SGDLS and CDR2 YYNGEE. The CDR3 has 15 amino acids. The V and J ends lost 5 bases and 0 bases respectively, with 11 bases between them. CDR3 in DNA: TGTGCCAGCAGTGCTAACCCGGCAACTAATGAAAAACTGTTTTTT. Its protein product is CASSANPATNEKLFF. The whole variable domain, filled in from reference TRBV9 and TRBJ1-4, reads DSGVTQTPKHLITATGQRVTLRCSPRSGDLSVYWYQQSLDQGLQFLIQYYNGEERAKGNILERFSAQQFPDLHSELNLSSLELGDSALYFCASSANPATNEKLFFGSGTQLSVL.

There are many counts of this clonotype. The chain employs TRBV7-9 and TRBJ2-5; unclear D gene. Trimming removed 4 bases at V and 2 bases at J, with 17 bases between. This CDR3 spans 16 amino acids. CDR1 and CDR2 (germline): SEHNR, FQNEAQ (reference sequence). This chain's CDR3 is CASSSTVSKTQETQYF. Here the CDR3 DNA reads TGTGCCAGCAGCTCGACCGTATCTAAAACTCAAGAGACCCAGTACTTC.

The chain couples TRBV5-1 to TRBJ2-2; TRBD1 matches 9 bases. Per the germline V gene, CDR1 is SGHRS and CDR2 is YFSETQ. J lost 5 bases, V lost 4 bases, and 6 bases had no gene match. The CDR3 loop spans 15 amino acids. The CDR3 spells CASSAGDRATGELFF. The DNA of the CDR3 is TGCGCCAGCAGCGCGGGGGACAGGGCGACCGGGGAGCTGTTTTTT.

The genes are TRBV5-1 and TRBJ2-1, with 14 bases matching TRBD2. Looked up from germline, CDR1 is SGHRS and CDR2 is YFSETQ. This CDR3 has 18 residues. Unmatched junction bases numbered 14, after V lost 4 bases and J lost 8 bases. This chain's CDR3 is CASSVGLGTSGSEDEQFF. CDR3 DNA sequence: TGCGCCAGCAGCGTTGGGCTGGGGACTAGCGGGAGTGAGGATGAGCAGTTCTTC.

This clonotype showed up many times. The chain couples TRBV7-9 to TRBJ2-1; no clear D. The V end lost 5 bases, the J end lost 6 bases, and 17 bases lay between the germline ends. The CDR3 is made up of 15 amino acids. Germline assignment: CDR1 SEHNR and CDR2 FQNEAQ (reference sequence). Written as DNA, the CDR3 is TGTGCCAGCAGCCCACTAAGAGATTGGGCCAATGAGCAGTTCTTC. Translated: CASSPLRDWANEQFF.

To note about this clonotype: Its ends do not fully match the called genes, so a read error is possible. CDR3 region: CASSLVLADSYERYF. The CDR3 DNA sequence: TGTGCCAGCAGCTTAGTACTAGCGGACTCCTACGAGCGGTACTTC. The rearrangement joins TRBV11-2 to TRBJ2-7; TRBD2 agrees at 8 bases. The CDR3 contains 15 residues. Germline V gives CDR1 SGHAT, CDR2 FQNNGV.

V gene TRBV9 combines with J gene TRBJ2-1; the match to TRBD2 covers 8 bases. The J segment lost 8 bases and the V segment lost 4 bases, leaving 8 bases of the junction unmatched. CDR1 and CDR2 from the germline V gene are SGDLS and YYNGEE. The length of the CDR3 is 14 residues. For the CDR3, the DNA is TGTGCCAGCAGCTCCGCGGGGGGCCGGGATGAGCAGTTCTTC. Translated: CASSSAGGRDEQFF. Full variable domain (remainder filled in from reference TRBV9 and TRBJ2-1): DSGVTQTPKHLITATGQRVTLRCSPRSGDLSVYWYQQSLDQGLQFLIQYYNGEERAKGNILERFSAQQFPDLHSELNLSSLELGDSALYFCASSSAGGRDEQFFGPGTRLTVL.

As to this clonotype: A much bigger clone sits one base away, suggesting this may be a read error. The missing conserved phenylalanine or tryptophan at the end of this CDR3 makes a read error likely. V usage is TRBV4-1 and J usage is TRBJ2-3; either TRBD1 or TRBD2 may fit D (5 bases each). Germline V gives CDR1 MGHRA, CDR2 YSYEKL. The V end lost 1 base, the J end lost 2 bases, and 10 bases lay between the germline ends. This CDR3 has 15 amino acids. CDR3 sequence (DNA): TGCGCCAGCAGCCAAGTAACCGGGGCCACAGATACGCAGTATTAT. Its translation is CASSQVTGATDTQYY.

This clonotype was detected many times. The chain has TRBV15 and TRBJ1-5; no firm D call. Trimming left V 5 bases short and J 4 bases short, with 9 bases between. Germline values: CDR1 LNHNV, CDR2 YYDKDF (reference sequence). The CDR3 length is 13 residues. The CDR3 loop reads CATSSQLNQPQHF. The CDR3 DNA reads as TGTGCCACCAGCTCTCAGCTTAATCAGCCCCAGCATTTT.

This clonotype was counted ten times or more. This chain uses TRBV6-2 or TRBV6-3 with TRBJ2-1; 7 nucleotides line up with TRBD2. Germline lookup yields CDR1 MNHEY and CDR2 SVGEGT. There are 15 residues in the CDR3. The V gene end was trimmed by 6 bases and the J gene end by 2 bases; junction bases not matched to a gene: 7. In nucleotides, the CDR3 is TGTGCCAGCAGACCTCTAGCGGATACCTACAATGAGCAGTTCTTC. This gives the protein CASRPLADTYNEQFF.

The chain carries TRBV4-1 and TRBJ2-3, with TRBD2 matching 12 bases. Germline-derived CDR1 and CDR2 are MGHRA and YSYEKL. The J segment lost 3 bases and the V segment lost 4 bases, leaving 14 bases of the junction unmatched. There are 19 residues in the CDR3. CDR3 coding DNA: TGCGCCAGCAGCCCTCTGGGGACTAGCGGGCCCGGGGAGACAGATACGCAGTATTTT. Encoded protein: CASSPLGTSGPGETDTQYF.

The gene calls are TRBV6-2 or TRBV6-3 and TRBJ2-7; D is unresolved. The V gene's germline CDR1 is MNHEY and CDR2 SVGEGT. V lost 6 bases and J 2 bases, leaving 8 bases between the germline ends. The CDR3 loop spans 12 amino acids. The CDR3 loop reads CASSLSTYEQYF. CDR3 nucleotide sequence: TGTGCCAGCAGCCTCAGTACCTACGAGCAGTACTTC.

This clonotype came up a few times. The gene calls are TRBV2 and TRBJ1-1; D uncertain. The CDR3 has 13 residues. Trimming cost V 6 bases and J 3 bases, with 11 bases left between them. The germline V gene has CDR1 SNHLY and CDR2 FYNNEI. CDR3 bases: TGTGCCAGCAGCCTCAATGGGGACACTGAAGCTTTCTTT. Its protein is CASSLNGDTEAFF. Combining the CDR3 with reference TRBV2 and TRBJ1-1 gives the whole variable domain EPEVTQTPSHQVTQMGQEVILRCVPISNHLYFYWYRQILGQKVEFLVSFYNNEISEKSEIFDDQFSVERPDGSNFTLKIRSTKLEDSAMYFCASSLNGDTEAFFGQGTRLTVV.

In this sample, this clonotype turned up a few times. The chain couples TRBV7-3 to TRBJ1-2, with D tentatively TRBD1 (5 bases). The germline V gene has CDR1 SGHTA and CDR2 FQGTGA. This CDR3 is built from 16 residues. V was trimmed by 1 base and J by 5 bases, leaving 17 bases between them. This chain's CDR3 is CASSLRGAGSPYGYTF. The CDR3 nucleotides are TGTGCCAGCAGCTTAAGAGGGGCAGGCTCCCCTTATGGCTACACCTTC.

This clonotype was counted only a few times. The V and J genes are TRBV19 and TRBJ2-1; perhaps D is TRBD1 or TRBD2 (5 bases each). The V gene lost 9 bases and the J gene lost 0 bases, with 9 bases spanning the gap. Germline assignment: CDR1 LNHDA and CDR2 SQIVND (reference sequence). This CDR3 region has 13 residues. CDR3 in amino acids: CASGDGSYNEQFF. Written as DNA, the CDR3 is TGTGCCAGCGGGGACGGCTCCTACAATGAGCAGTTCTTC.

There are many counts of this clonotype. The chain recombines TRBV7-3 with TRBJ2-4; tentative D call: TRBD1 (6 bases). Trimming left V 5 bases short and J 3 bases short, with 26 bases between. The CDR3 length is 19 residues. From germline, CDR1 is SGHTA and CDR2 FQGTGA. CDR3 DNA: TGTGCCAGCAGCCTAAAGACAGGCGTGTCCCCTGTAGGCAAAAACATTCAGTACTTC. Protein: CASSLKTGVSPVGKNIQYF.

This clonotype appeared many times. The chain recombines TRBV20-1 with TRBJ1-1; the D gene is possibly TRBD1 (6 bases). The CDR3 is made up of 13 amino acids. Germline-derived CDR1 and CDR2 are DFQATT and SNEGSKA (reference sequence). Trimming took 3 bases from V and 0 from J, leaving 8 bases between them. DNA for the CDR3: TGCAGTGCTAGCAGGGGAATGAACACTGAAGCTTTCTTT. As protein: CSASRGMNTEAFF.

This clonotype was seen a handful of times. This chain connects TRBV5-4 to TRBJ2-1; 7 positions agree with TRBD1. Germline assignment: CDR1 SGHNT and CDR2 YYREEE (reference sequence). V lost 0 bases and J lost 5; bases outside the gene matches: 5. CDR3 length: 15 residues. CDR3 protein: CASSLGGTENNEQFF. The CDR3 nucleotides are TGTGCCAGCAGCTTGGGGGGGACAGAAAACAATGAGCAGTTCTTC.

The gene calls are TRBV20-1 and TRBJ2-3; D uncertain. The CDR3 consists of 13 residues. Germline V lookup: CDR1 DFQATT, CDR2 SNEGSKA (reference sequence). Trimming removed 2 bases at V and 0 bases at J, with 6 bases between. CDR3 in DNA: TGCAGTGCTAGAAGACCTAGCACAGATACGCAGTATTTT. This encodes CSARRPSTDTQYF.

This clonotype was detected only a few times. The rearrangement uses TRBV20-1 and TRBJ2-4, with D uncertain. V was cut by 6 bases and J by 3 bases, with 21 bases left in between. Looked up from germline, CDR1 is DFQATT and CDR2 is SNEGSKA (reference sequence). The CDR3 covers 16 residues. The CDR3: CSAQSVGDHGKNIQYF. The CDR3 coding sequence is TGCAGTGCGCAGTCGGTTGGGGATCATGGCAAAAACATTCAGTACTTC.

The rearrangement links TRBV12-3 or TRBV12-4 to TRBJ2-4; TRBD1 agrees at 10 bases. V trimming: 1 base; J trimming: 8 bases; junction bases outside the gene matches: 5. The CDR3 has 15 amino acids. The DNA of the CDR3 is TGTGCCAGCAGTTTAGGACCCGGGACAGGGGACATTCAGTACTTC. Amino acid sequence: CASSLGPGTGDIQYF.

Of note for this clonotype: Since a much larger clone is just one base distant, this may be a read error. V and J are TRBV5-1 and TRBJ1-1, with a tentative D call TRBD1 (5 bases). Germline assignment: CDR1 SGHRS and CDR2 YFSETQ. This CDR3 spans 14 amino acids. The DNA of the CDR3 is TGCGCCAACAGCTGGGGGACCCGAGGGACTGAAGCTTTCTTT. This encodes CANSWGTRGTEAFF.

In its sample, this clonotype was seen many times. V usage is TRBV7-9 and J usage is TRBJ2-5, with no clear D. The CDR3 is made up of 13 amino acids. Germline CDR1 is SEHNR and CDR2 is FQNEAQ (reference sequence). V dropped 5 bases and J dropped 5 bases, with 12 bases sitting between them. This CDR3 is CASSPYSTETQYF. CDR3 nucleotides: TGTGCCAGCAGCCCCTACAGCACCGAGACCCAGTACTTC.